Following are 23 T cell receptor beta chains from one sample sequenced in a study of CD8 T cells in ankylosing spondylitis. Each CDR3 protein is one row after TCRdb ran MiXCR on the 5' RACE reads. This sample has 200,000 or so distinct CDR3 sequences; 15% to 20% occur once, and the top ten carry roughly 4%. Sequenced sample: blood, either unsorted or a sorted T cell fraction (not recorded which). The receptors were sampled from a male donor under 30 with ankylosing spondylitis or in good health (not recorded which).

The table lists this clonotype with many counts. The CDR3 sequence is CASSYGFGLANSYEQYF. The CDR3 bases are TGTGCCAGCAGTTACGGATTTGGGCTAGCGAACTCCTACGAGCAGTACTTC. The chain recombines TRBV6-2 or TRBV6-3 with TRBJ2-7, with D possibly TRBD2 on 6 matching bases. Looked up from germline, CDR1 is MNHEY and CDR2 is SVGEGT. This CDR3 has 17 residues. Deletions cut 2 bases from V and 0 bases from J, with 17 bases between.

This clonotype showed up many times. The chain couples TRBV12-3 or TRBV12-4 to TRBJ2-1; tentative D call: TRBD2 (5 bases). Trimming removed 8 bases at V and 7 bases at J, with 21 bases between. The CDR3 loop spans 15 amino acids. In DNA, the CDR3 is TGTGCCAGCGACCCTCTGGGAGTAGTTAGAAATGAGCAGTTCTTC. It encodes CASDPLGVVRNEQFF.

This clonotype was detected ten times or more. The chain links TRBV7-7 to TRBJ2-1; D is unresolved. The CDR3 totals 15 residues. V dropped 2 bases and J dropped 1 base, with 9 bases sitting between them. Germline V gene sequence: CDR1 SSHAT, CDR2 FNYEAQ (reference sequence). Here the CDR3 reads CASSLSDGSYNEQFF. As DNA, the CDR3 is TGTGCCAGCAGCTTATCAGACGGATCCTACAATGAGCAGTTCTTC.

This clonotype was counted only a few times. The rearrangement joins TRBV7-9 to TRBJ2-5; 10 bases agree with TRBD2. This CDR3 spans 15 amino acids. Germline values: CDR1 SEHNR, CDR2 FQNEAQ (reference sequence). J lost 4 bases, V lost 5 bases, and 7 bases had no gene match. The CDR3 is CASSPMVAGGETQYF. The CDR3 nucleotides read TGTGCCAGCAGCCCCATGGTAGCGGGAGGAGAGACCCAGTACTTC.

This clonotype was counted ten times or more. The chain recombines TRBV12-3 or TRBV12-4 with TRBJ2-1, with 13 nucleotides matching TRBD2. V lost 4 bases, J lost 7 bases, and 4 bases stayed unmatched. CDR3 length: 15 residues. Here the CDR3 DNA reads TGTGCCAGCAGTTCCGGACTAGCGGGAGCGAATGAGCAGTTCTTC. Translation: CASSSGLAGANEQFF.

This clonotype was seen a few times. CDR3 region: CATTDGTYNEQFF. CDR3 sequence (DNA): TGCGCCACAACAGATGGAACCTACAATGAGCAGTTCTTC. This sequence joins TRBV10-1 and TRBJ2-1, with D unclear. Trimming cost V 10 bases and J 2 bases, with 12 bases left between them. CDR3 size: 13 residues. Germline loops: CDR1 WNHNN, CDR2 SYGVQD (reference sequence).

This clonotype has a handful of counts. The CDR3 DNA reads TGTGCCAGCAGTTACGTACTAGCCAAAAACATTCAGTACTTC. Residues: CASSYVLAKNIQYF. V and J are TRBV6-6 and TRBJ2-4, with D unresolved. V was clipped by 2 bases and J by 0 bases, with 5 bases between them. The CDR3 totals 14 residues. Germline V gives CDR1 MNHNY, CDR2 SVGAGI (reference sequence).

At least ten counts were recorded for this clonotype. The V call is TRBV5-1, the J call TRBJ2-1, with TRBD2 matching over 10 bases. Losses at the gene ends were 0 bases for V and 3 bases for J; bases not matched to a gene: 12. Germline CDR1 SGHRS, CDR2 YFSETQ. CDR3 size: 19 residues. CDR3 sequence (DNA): TGCGCCAGCAGCTTGGATATCATTCCGGGACTAGCGAACTACAATGAGCAGTTCTTC. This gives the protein CASSLDIIPGLANYNEQFF.

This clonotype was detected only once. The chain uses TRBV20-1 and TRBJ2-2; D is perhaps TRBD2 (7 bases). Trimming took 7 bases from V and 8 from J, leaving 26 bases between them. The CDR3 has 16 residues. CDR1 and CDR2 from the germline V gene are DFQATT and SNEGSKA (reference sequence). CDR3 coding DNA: TGCAGTGTCCAGGGAGGGAAACAGGGCGTATCGGGGGAGCTGTTTTTT. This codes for CSVQGGKQGVSGELFF.

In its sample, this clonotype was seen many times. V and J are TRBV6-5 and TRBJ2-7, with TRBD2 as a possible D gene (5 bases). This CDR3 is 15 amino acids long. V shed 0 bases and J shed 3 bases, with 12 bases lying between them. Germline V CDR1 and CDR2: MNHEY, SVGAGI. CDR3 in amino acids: CASSYSREEVYEQYV. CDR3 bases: TGTGCCAGCAGTTACTCACGTGAGGAGGTCTACGAGCAGTACGTC.

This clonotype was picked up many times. CDR3 amino acids: CASSSTGTVNSPLHF. CDR3 coding DNA: TGCGCCAGCAGCTCAACCGGGACGGTAAATTCACCCCTCCACTTT. The gene calls are TRBV5-1 and TRBJ1-6, with D perhaps TRBD1 (5 bases). The CDR3 loop spans 15 amino acids. Germline V lookup: CDR1 SGHRS, CDR2 YFSETQ. The V and J ends lost 3 bases and 7 bases respectively, with 14 bases between them.

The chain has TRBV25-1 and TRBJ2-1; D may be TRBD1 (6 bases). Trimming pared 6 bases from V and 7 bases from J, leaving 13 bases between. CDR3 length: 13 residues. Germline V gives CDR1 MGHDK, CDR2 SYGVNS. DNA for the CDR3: TGTGCCAGCAGGTACGGACAGATGAATGAGCAGTTCTTC. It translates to CASRYGQMNEQFF.

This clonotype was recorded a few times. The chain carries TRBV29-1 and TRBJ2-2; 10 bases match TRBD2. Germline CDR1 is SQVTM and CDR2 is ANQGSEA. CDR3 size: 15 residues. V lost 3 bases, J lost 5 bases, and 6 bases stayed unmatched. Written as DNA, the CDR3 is TGCAGCGTTGAGAGCGGGAGGGGGAAGACCGGGGAGCTGTTTTTT. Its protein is CSVESGRGKTGELFF.

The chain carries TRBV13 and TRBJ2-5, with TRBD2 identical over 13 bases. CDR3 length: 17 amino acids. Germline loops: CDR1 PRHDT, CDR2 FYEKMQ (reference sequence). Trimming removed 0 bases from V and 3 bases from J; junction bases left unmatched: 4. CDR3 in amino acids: CASSLGFGLAGEETQYF. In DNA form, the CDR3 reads TGTGCCAGCAGCTTAGGCTTCGGACTAGCGGGAGAAGAGACCCAGTACTTC.

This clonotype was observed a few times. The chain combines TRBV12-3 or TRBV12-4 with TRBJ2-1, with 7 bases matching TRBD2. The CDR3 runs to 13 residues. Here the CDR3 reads CASGDFDYNEQFF. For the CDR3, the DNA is TGTGCGAGCGGGGACTTCGACTACAATGAGCAGTTCTTC.

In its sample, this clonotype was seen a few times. CDR3 nucleotide sequence: TGTGCCAGCAGCCGCGACAGAGCCTACGAGCAGTACTTC. Amino acids: CASSRDRAYEQYF. The chain has TRBV7-2 and TRBJ2-7, with a possible D match to TRBD1 (5 bases). CDR1 SGHTA and CDR2 FQGNSA come from the germline V gene. The V gene lost 5 bases and the J gene lost 2 bases, with 10 bases spanning the gap. This CDR3 has 13 residues. The entire variable domain, with the rest obtained from reference TRBV7-2 and TRBJ2-7, is as follows: GAGVSQSPSNKVTEKGKDVELRCDPISGHTALYWYRQSLGQGLEFLIYFQGNSAPDKSGLPSDRFSAERTGGSVSTLTIQRTQQEDSAVYLCASSRDRAYEQYFGPGTRLTVT.

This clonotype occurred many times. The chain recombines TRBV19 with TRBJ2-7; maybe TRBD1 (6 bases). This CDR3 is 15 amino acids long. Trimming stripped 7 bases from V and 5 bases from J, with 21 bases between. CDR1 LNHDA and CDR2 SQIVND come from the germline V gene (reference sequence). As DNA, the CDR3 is TGTGCCAGTACCCCCCCCCTGACAGGATTTAACGAGCAGTACGTC. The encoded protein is CASTPPLTGFNEQYV.

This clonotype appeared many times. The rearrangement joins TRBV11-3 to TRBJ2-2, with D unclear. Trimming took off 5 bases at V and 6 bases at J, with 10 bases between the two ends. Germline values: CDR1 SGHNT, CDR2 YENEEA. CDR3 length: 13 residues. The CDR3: CASSPTPSGELFF. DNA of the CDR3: TGTGCCAGCAGCCCTACTCCGTCCGGGGAGCTGTTTTTT.

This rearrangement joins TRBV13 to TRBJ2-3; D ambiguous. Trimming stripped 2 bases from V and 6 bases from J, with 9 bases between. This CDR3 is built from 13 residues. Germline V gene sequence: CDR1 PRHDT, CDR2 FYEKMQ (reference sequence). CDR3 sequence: CASSLSLGDTQYF. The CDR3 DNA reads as TGTGCCAGCAGCTTATCATTAGGGGATACGCAGTATTTT.

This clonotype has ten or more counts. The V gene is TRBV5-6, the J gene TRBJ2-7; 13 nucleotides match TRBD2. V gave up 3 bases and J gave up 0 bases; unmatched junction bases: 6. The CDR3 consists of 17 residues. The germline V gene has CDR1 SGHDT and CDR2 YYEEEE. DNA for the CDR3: TGTGCCAGCAGCTCCGGACTAGCGGGAGCCCTCTCCTACGAGCAGTACTTC. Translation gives CASSSGLAGALSYEQYF.

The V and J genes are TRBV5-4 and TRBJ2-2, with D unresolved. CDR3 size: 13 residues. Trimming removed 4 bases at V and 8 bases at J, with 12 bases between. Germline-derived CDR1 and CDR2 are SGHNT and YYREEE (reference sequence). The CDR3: CASSPDSEGELFF. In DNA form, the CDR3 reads TGTGCCAGCAGCCCCGACTCCGAGGGGGAGCTGTTTTTT.

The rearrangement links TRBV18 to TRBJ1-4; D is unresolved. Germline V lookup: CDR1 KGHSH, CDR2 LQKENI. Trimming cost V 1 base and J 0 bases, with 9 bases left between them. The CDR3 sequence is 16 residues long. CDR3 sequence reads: CASSPRQPATNEKLFF. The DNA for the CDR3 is TGTGCCAGCTCACCACGGCAGCCTGCAACTAATGAAAAACTGTTTTTT.

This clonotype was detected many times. The chain's CDR3 is CASSLQGPPGQETQYF. The CDR3 nucleotides are TGTGCCAGCAGCTTACAGGGGCCGCCCGGCCAAGAGACCCAGTACTTC. The rearrangement uses TRBV7-6 and TRBJ2-5; maybe TRBD1 (6 bases). The CDR3 runs to 16 residues. CDR1 is SGHVS, CDR2 FNYEAQ, per germline. Trimming stripped 2 bases from V and 1 base from J, with 14 bases between.